This passage covers 8 T cell receptor beta chains from one sample sequenced in a study of cytomegalovirus exposure and HLA in healthy donors. PCR primers comprised 60 Vbeta and 13 Jbeta primers. TCRdb keeps only in-frame clones here, not all; method: immunoSEQ multiplex PCR. The sample contains 45,000 to 60,000 clones, approximately 68% of which appear only once. Sequences were obtained from PBMCs. These receptors originate from a man aged 25 to 40 in good health and CMV-seronegative.

This clone has a handful of counts. V gene TRBV18 combines with J gene TRBJ2-2, with 8 bases identical to TRBD1. Looked up from germline, CDR1 is KGHSH and CDR2 is LQKENI. The CDR3 consists of 13 residues. Germline trimming cut 4 bases from V and 6 bases from J; bases unmatched to any gene: 1. The CDR3 coding sequence is TGTGCCAGCTCACTACAGGGGGCCGGGGAGCTGTTTTTT. Translated: CASSLQGAGELFF.

This clone has just a few counts. Without the conserved terminal phenylalanine or tryptophan, this CDR3 likely stems from a read error. V usage is TRBV4-2 and J usage is TRBJ2-6; D is undetermined. Germline loops: CDR1 LGHNA, CDR2 YNFKEQ. The CDR3 covers 16 residues. Trimming cost V 2 bases and J 0 bases, with 8 bases left between them. CDR3 nucleotide sequence: TGTGCCAGCAGCCAAACGCCTGACTCTGGGGCCAACGTCCTGACTGTC. Protein sequence: CASSQTPDSGANVLTV.

The V call is TRBV11-3, the J call TRBJ2-7; 8 bases agree with TRBD2. CDR1 SGHNT and CDR2 YENEEA come from the germline V gene. The CDR3 runs 15 residues. V lost 1 base and J lost 5; bases outside the gene matches: 7. The chain's CDR3 is CASSLGSGGHHEQYF. The CDR3 DNA follows: TGTGCCAGCAGCTTAGGGTCGGGAGGGCACCACGAGCAGTACTTC.

Comment on this clone: Sequence at one end of the junction differs from germline and may be a read error. The chain uses TRBV6-5 and TRBJ1-1; 7 nucleotides agree with TRBD1. Germline V gives CDR1 MNHEY, CDR2 SVGAGI. This CDR3 spans 13 amino acids. This CDR3 reads CTSSSGQATEAFF. DNA of the CDR3: TGTACCAGCAGCTCAGGACAGGCCACTGAAGCTTTCTTT.

This chain connects TRBV5-1 to TRBJ2-5; 7 bases are a match to TRBD1. Near its end, the DNA agrees better with TRBJ2-7, so the J call may be wrong. The CDR3 sequence is 17 residues long. CDR1 SGHRS and CDR2 YFSETQ come from the germline V gene. CDR3 nucleotide sequence: TGCGCCAGCAGCTTGGGGGACAGAGGAATACCCTCCTACGAGCAGTACTTC. This translates into CASSLGDRGIPSYEQYF.

The rearrangement links TRBV7-6 to TRBJ2-2; D is uncertain. The CDR3 has 11 residues. Trimming left V 5 bases short and J 5 bases short, with 3 bases between. Germline CDR1 SGHVS, CDR2 FNYEAQ. CDR3 DNA sequence: TGTGCCAGCAGCGCGACCGGGGAGCTGTTTTTT. As protein: CASSATGELFF.

This chain links TRBV6-5 with TRBJ2-3; D is unclear. Trimming shortened V by 7 bases and J by 0 bases, and 8 bases separated the two germline ends. This CDR3 region has 13 residues. Germline V lookup: CDR1 MNHEY, CDR2 SVGAGI. CDR3 sequence (DNA): TGTGCCAGCACCCCACTCAGCACAGATACGCAGTATTTT. This encodes CASTPLSTDTQYF.

The CDR3 loop is CSVEVGQGAAGELFF. DNA of the CDR3: TGCAGCGTTGAAGTAGGACAGGGGGCGGCCGGGGAGCTGTTTTTT. This chain uses TRBV29-1 with TRBJ2-2, with 11 nucleotides matching TRBD1. Germline V CDR1 and CDR2: SQVTM, ANQGSEA. V gave up 1 base and J gave up 6 bases; unmatched junction bases: 4. The CDR3 length is 15 residues.